This entry is about one T cell receptor beta chain. The data belong to a study of metastatic and nonmetastatic thyroid tumors. Original processing notes: Differences in CDR3 between clinicopathological groups were drawn on to build a classifier intended to discriminate distant-metastatic papillary thyroid cancer patients. With MiXCR, TCRdb reprocessed the PCR reads. These V and J calls derive from TCRdb rather than the authors' analysis. Of some 19,000 clones listed, 30% to 35% are singletons. Every patient was untreated before thyroid surgery. In germline, CDR1 is LNHDA, CDR2 SQIVND (reference sequence). This CDR3 has 14 residues. Trimming took 7 bases from V and 0 from J, leaving 12 bases between them.

Sequenced: adjacent normal tissue. The source of this sequence is a female donor with papillary thyroid cancer or a benign thyroid nodule (not recorded which). Some clones in this sample may be carry-over from other donors' samples. The rearrangement links TRBV19 to TRBJ1-1; D perhaps matches TRBD1 (6 bases). The DNA of the CDR3 is TGTGCCAGTAAGAACAGGGCTTTGAACACTGAAGCTTTCTTT. Translated: CASKNRALNTEAFF.